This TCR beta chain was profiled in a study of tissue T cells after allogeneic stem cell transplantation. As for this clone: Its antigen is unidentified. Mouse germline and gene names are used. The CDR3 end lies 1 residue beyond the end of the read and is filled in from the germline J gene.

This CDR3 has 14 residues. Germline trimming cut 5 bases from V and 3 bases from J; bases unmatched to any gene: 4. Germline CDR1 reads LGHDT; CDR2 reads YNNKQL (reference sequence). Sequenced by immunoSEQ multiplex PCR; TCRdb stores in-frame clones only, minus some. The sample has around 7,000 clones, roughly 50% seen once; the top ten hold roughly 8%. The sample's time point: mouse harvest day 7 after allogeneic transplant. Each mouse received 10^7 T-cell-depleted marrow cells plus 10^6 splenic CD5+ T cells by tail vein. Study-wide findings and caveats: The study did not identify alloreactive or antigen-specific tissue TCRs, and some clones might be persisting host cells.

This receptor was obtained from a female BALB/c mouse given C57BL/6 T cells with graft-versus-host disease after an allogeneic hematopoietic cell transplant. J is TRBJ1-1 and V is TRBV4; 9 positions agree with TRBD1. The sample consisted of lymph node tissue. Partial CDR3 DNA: TGTGCCAGCAGCATACAGGGGGCGTACACAGAAGTCTTC. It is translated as CASSIQGAYTEVF. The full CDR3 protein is CASSIQGAYTEVFF.